The 4 T cell receptor beta chains in this list originate from one sample, sequenced in a study of control samples from healthy donors and cancer patients. Method: immunoSEQ multiplex PCR; TCRdb's copy keeps in-frame clones and lacks some. The data hold 70,000 to 85,000 clones, with around 83% observed a single time. The material sequenced was PBMCs. The receptors were gathered from a man between 60 and 75 years old with head and neck cancer.

The chain has TRBV5-4 and TRBJ1-3; 8 bases are shared with TRBD1. Trimming took 4 bases from V and 4 from J; bases not matched to a gene: 7. Germline-derived CDR1 and CDR2 are SGHNT and YYREEE (reference sequence). CDR3 length: 15 residues. The CDR3 reads CASSPSRGPGNTIYF. In DNA, the CDR3 is TGTGCCAGCAGCCCAAGCAGGGGGCCGGGAAACACCATATATTTT.

Remarks on this clone: One end of the junction varies from germline; a read error may be responsible. The V and J genes are TRBV7-7 and TRBJ2-3, with 12 bases lining up with TRBD2. This CDR3 comprises 15 residues. The germline V gene has CDR1 SSHAT and CDR2 FNYEAQ (reference sequence). The CDR3 sequence: CASSLQTSGRDTQYF. The CDR3 nucleotides read TGTGCTAGCAGCTTACAGACTAGCGGGAGAGATACGCAGTATTTT.

V and J are TRBV2 and TRBJ1-4; unclear D gene. In germline, CDR1 is SNHLY, CDR2 FYNNEI. CDR3 length equals 15 residues. Trimming took 5 bases from V and 1 from J, leaving 11 bases between them. Here the CDR3 DNA reads TGTGCCAGCAGTACCCGACTTAGAACTAATGAAAAACTGTTTTTT. Translating gives CASSTRLRTNEKLFF.

The V and J genes are TRBV25-1 and TRBJ1-6; D unclear. V lost 6 bases and J 10 bases, leaving 19 bases between the germline ends. CDR3 size: 15 residues. CDR1 and CDR2 (germline): MGHDK, SYGVNS. The CDR3 reads CASRGEGGSISPLHF. As DNA, the CDR3 is TGTGCCAGCAGGGGTGAGGGAGGGTCCATCTCACCCCTCCACTTT.